The 9 T cell receptor beta chains given below trace back to one sample, sequenced in a study of T cell responses to AZD1222 COVID-19 vaccine. Repertoires were generated with immunoSEQ multiplex PCR, while TCRdb's copy carries only in-frame clones and drops some. The sample contains more than 150,000 clones, 85% to 90% of which appear only once. The sample consisted of peripheral blood, taken on day 0 of AZD1222 vaccination. The receptors stem from an adult in good health.

The chain links TRBV30 to TRBJ2-1; tentatively, D is TRBD2 (6 bases). Trimming took 3 bases from V and 10 from J, leaving 16 bases between them. The CDR3 totals 13 residues. Germline assignment: CDR1 GTSNPN and CDR2 SVGIG (reference sequence). The CDR3: CAWSGTPVREQFF. The CDR3 region has the DNA TGTGCCTGGAGCGGGACTCCTGTCCGGGAGCAGTTCTTC.

This chain links TRBV9 with TRBJ2-3; D might be TRBD2 (7 bases). The CDR3 extends over 16 amino acids. Between the trimmed V and J ends, which lost 4 bases and 5 bases, there was a span of 20 bases. The germline V gene encodes CDR1 SGDLS and CDR2 YYNGEE. CDR3 in amino acids: CASSPEGGRRKDTQYF. In DNA, the CDR3 is TGTGCCAGCAGCCCAGAGGGGGGGCGTAGGAAAGATACGCAGTATTTT.

The rearrangement uses TRBV5-1 and TRBJ1-1; 12 bases align to TRBD1. Germline CDR1 is SGHRS and CDR2 is YFSETQ. Trimming removed 5 bases from V and 5 bases from J; junction bases left unmatched: 10. The length of the CDR3 is 16 residues. CDR3 nucleotides: TGCGCCAGCAGTTCACCCCGGGACAGGGGGCAAACTGAAGCTTTCTTT. Translation: CASSSPRDRGQTEAFF.

J is TRBJ1-1 and V is TRBV3-1 (or the pseudogene TRBV3-2), with 10 bases identical to TRBD1. This CDR3 is built from 16 residues. CDR1 LGHDT and CDR2 YNNKEL come from the germline V gene (reference sequence). V shed 3 bases and J 4 bases; nucleotides not matched to a gene: 8. This chain's CDR3 is CASSHRQGAGATEAFF. CDR3 nucleotide sequence: TGTGCCAGCAGCCATCGACAGGGGGCAGGGGCCACTGAAGCTTTCTTT.

The count of this clone is one. The chain couples TRBV27 to TRBJ2-2; tentative D call: TRBD2 (6 bases). Trimming removed 2 bases from V and 9 bases from J, with 13 bases in between. The CDR3 has 14 residues. The V gene's germline CDR1 is MNHEY and CDR2 SMNVEV (reference sequence). CDR3 protein: CASSLGGIYRELFF. The CDR3, as DNA: TGTGCCAGCAGTTTAGGGGGGATATACCGGGAGCTGTTTTTT.

This clone appeared a single time. The chain is built from TRBV29-1 and TRBJ2-1; maybe TRBD2 (5 bases). The germline CDR1 and CDR2 sequences are SQVTM and ANQGSEA. The CDR3 consists of 15 residues. V lost 5 bases and J lost 0, with 14 bases in between. This CDR3 reads CSVNPWESSYNEQFF. The CDR3 DNA follows: TGCAGCGTTAATCCATGGGAGTCCTCCTACAATGAGCAGTTCTTC.

In this sample, this clone turned up once. The V gene is TRBV2, the J gene TRBJ1-2, with TRBD1 as a possible D gene (6 bases). The CDR3 runs to 13 residues. The V end lost 3 bases, the J end lost 4 bases, and 9 bases lay between the germline ends. Per germline, CDR1 SNHLY and CDR2 FYNNEI. The CDR3, as DNA: TGTGCCAGCAGTGAGGGAGGGGGCTATGGCTACACCTTC. Its translation is CASSEGGGYGYTF.

This sequence joins TRBV4-2 and TRBJ2-3; D not resolved. The CDR3 is 13 residues long. Germline lookup yields CDR1 LGHNA and CDR2 YNFKEQ. The germline V and J ends were trimmed by 3 bases and 6 bases, with 10 bases remaining between them. The CDR3 DNA sequence: TGTGCCAGCAGCCAGCTACTGTGGGATACGCAGTATTTT. Translated, it gives CASSQLLWDTQYF.

Here the CDR3 reads CASSFRTGDTGELFF. The CDR3 DNA is TGCGCCAGCAGCTTTAGGACAGGGGACACCGGGGAGCTGTTTTTT. V is TRBV5-1 and J is TRBJ2-2, with 9 positions matching TRBD1. The CDR3 is made up of 15 amino acids. V was clipped by 2 bases and J by 3 bases; unmatched bases: 2. Germline V CDR1 and CDR2: SGHRS, YFSETQ.